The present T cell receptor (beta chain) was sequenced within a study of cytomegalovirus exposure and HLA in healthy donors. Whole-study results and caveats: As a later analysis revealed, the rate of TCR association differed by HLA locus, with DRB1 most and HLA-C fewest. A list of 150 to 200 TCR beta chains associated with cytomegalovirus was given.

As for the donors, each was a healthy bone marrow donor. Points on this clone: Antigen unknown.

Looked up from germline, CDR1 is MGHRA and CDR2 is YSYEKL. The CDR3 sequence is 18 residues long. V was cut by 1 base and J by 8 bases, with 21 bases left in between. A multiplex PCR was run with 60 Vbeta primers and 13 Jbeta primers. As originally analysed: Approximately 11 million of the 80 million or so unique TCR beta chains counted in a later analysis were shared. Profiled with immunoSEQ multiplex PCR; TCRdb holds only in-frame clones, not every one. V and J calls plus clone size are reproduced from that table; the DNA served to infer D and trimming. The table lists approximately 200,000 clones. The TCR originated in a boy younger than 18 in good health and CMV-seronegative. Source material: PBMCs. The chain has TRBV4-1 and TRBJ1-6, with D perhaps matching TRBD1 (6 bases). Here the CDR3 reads CASSQGYSGVFADSPLHF. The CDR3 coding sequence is TGCGCCAGCAGCCAAGGCTACTCAGGGGTTTTTGCGGATTCACCCCTCCACTTT.